Sequencing of this TCR beta chain was carried out in a study of T cells in Graves' hyperthyroidism and ophthalmopathy. Amplification targeted TCR beta CDR3 regions from RNA transcripts. During a first-round RT-PCR of the TCR CDR3, the HTBI primer set was used. TCRdb processed the multiplex PCR reads anew with MiXCR; each CDR3 protein has one entry. Among approximately 500,000 distinct CDR3 sequences listed, about half were seen once. This clonotype has only a few counts. The germline gives CDR1 MNHEY, CDR2 SVGAGI. The CDR3 consists of 15 residues. The V end was cut by 4 bases, the J end by 2 bases, with 13 bases between.

The sequencing sample was made of peripheral blood or thyroid tissue (not recorded which). The TCR originated in a woman aged 18-35 years with Graves' hyperthyroidism. The rearrangement links TRBV6-5 to TRBJ2-3, with D maybe TRBD2 (5 bases). This chain's CDR3 is CASSSPGSTTDTQYF. In nucleotides, the CDR3 is TGTGCCAGCAGTTCTCCGGGGTCTACCACAGATACGCAGTATTTT.